Listed below are T cell receptor beta chains from one sample, sequenced in a study of T cells after yellow fever vaccination. TCRdb fed the 5' RACE reads into MiXCR, producing one record per CDR3 protein. Among about 150,000 distinct CDR3 sequences listed, 5% to 7.5% were seen once. The starting material was CD4+ T cells sorted from PBMCs, obtained 10 days after the yellow fever booster vaccination. These receptors were obtained from a young man who received the YFV17D yellow fever vaccine. Both conserved end residues are part of each CDR3. The D gene is left open where the match is weak. A clone size is listed for some rows: how often the clone was seen (once, few, many), or a class if it is expanded.

d_call: .
j_call: TRBJ2-5
v_call: TRBV19
clone_size: .
cdr3_aa: CASSSDRLGQETQYF
cdr3_nt: TGTGCCAGTAGTAGCGACAGGCTAGGGCAAGAGACCCAGTACTTC

d_call: .
j_call: TRBJ2-2
v_call: TRBV20-1
clone_size: many
cdr3_aa: CSASGQGGFGTGELFF
cdr3_nt: TGCAGTGCTAGCGGGCAGGGGGGATTTGGAACCGGGGAGCTGTTTTTT

d_call: TRBD2
j_call: TRBJ2-1
v_call: TRBV23-1
clone_size: .
cdr3_aa: CASSQSPGLASENEQFF
cdr3_nt: TGCGCCAGCAGTCAGTCCCCGGGACTAGCGTCAGAGAATGAGCAGTTCTTC

d_call: TRBD1
j_call: TRBJ1-1
v_call: TRBV5-1
clone_size: few
cdr3_aa: CASSLVGTGFKNTEAFF
cdr3_nt: TGCGCCAGCAGCTTGGTGGGGACAGGGTTTAAGAACACTGAAGCTTTCTTT

d_call: .
j_call: TRBJ2-1
v_call: TRBV7-8
clone_size: many
cdr3_aa: CASTWAVNNEQFF
cdr3_nt: TGTGCCAGCACATGGGCAGTTAACAATGAGCAGTTCTTC

d_call: .
j_call: TRBJ2-7
v_call: TRBV20-1
clone_size: many
cdr3_aa: CSARPPYEQYF
cdr3_nt: TGCAGTGCTAGACCTCCCTACGAGCAGTACTTC

d_call: .
j_call: TRBJ1-5
v_call: TRBV20-1
clone_size: many
cdr3_aa: CSARTGDQPQHF
cdr3_nt: TGCAGTGCGAGGACGGGGGATCAGCCCCAGCATTTT

d_call: .
j_call: TRBJ2-2
v_call: TRBV5-1
clone_size: many
cdr3_aa: CASSSLDPSTGELFF
cdr3_nt: TGCGCCAGCAGCTCTCTCGACCCATCCACCGGGGAGCTGTTTTTT

d_call: .
j_call: TRBJ2-7
v_call: TRBV10-2
clone_size: many
cdr3_aa: CASSELWQSLDF
cdr3_nt: TGCGCCAGCAGTGAGTTATGGCAGAGCTTGGACTTC

d_call: .
j_call: TRBJ1-3
v_call: TRBV12-3/TRBV12-4
clone_size: many
cdr3_aa: CASSFGRNTIYF
cdr3_nt: TGTGCCAGCAGTTTTGGTAGAAACACCATATATTTT

d_call: TRBD1
j_call: TRBJ2-7
v_call: TRBV11-2
clone_size: few
cdr3_aa: CASSLDRTGPVGYEQYF
cdr3_nt: TGTGCCAGCAGCTTAGATCGGACAGGACCCGTCGGCTACGAGCAGTACTTC